Shown below are 6 T cell receptor beta chains from a single sample sequenced in a study of blood T cell repertoires in COVID-19 (dated by TCRdb to the early 2020s). The library was prepared using the immunoSEQ multiplex PCR assay. What TCRdb holds here is the immuneACCESS table cut down to in-frame rearrangements. Part of the clones is not present; checked against another copy, under half of the missing clones reflect an unresolved V gene, and the others are unexplained. The sample has some 180,000 clones on record, more than 75% of them singletons. Of the sample, 6% falls within the top ten clones. Specimen: peripheral blood. These receptors all come from a woman between 35 and 50 years old with COVID-19, enrolled during active disease.

The CDR3 coding sequence is TGCGCCAGCAGCACCGGGACTAGCGGATTTGAGCAGTTCTTC. It encodes CASSTGTSGFEQFF. The chain is built from TRBV5-1 and TRBJ2-1, with 11 bases fitting TRBD2. Trimming removed 4 bases from V and 9 bases from J; junction bases left unmatched: 6. From germline, CDR1 is SGHRS and CDR2 YFSETQ. The CDR3 is made up of 14 amino acids.

The rearrangement uses TRBV15 and TRBJ2-7; D is perhaps TRBD2 (6 bases). V dropped 3 bases and J dropped 3 bases, with 15 bases sitting between them. Germline loops: CDR1 LNHNV, CDR2 YYDKDF (reference sequence). This CDR3 is built from 15 residues. The CDR3 is CATSRARDSLYEQYF. As DNA, the CDR3 is TGTGCCACCAGCAGGGCCCGGGACTCCCTCTACGAGCAGTACTTC.

The rearrangement links TRBV19 to TRBJ2-3; 11 bases are a match to TRBD1. V was pared by 3 bases and J by 4 bases, with 6 bases of the junction left unmatched. The CDR3 spans 16 residues. Germline V gives CDR1 LNHDA, CDR2 SQIVND (reference sequence). The CDR3, as DNA: TGTGCCAGTAGTATTATCCGGACAGGGGGCTCAGATACGCAGTATTTT. Amino acids: CASSIIRTGGSDTQYF.

The chain joins TRBV5-1 to TRBJ1-6; D not resolved. The CDR3 runs to 13 residues. Germline assignment: CDR1 SGHRS and CDR2 YFSETQ. With 0 bases removed from V and 5 bases from J, the gap between germline ends came to 3 bases. This CDR3 reads CASSLDNNSPLHF. CDR3 sequence (DNA): TGCGCCAGCAGCTTGGACAATAATTCACCCCTCCACTTT.

The chain employs TRBV6-5 and TRBJ2-7; 7 nucleotides align to TRBD2. Trimming cost V 0 bases and J 1 base; bases outside gene matches: 3. This CDR3 comprises 15 residues. The V gene's germline CDR1 is MNHEY and CDR2 SVGAGI. The CDR3 protein is CASSYSISGSYEQYF. The DNA of the CDR3 is TGTGCCAGCAGTTACTCGATTAGCGGGTCCTACGAGCAGTACTTC.

The chain couples TRBV20-1 to TRBJ2-7; D remains ambiguous. Germline V gives CDR1 DFQATT, CDR2 SNEGSKA (reference sequence). CDR3 length: 10 residues. The CDR3 spells CSLVAYEQYF. The CDR3 bases are TGCAGCCTAGTAGCCTACGAGCAGTACTTC.